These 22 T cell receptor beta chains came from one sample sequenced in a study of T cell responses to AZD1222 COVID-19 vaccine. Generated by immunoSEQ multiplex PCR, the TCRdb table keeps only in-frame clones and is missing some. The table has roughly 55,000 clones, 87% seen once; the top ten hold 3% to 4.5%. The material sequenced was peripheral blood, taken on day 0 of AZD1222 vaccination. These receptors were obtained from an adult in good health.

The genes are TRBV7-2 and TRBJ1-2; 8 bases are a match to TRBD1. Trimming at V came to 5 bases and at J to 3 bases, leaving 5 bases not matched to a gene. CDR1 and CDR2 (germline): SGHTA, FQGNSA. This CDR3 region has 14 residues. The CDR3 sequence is CASSPQGGDYGYTF. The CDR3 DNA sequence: TGTGCCAGCAGCCCACAGGGGGGGGACTATGGCTACACCTTC.

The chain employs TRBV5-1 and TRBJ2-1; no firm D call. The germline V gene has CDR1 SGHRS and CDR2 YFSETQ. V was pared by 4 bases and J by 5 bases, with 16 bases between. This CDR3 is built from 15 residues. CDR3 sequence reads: CASSPPGVLNNEQFF. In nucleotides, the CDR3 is TGCGCCAGCAGCCCACCAGGAGTACTGAACAATGAGCAGTTCTTC.

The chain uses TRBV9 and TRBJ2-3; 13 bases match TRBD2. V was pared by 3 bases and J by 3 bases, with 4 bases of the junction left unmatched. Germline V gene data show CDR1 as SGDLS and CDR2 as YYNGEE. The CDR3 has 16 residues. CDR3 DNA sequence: TGTGCCAGCAGCGAACCGGGACTAGCGGGGACAGATACGCAGTATTTT. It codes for CASSEPGLAGTDTQYF.

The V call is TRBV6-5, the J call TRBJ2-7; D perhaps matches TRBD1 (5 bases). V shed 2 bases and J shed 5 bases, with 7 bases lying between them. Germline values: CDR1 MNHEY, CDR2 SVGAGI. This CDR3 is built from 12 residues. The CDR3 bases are TGTGCCAGCAGTTACGGGGCGAACGAGCAGTACTTC. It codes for CASSYGANEQYF.

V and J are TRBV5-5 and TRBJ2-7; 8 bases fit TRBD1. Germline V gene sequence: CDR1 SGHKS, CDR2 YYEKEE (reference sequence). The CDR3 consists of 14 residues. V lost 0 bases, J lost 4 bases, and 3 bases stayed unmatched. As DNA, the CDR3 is TGTGCCAGCAGCTTGGGGCAGGGGGCTTACGAGCAGTACTTC. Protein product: CASSLGQGAYEQYF.

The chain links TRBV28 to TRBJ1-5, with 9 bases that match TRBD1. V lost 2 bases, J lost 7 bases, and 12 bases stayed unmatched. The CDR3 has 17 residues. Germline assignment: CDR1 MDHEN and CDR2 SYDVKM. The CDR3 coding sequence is TGTGCCAGCAGTTTACCCGGACAGGGGTCCTTGAAGCAGCCCCAGCATTTT. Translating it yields CASSLPGQGSLKQPQHF.

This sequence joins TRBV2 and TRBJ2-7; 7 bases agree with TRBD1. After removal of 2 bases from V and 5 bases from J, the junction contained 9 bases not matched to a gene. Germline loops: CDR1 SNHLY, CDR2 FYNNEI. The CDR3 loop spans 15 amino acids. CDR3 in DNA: TGTGCCAGCAGTGAAACTGGACAGGTGAGCAACGAGCAGTACTTC. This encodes CASSETGQVSNEQYF.

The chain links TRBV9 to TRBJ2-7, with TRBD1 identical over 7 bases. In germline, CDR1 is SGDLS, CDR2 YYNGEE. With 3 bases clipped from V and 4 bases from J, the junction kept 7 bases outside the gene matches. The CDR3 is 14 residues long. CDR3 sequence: CASSGTGTVYEQYF. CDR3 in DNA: TGTGCCAGCAGCGGAACCGGGACAGTTTACGAGCAGTACTTC.

The CDR3 spells CASSLNPLGQGSYGYTF. DNA of the CDR3: TGTGCCAGCAGTTTAAACCCCCTGGGACAGGGATCCTATGGCTACACCTTC. The genes are TRBV28 and TRBJ1-2, with 9 bases fitting TRBD1. The V gene's germline CDR1 is MDHEN and CDR2 SYDVKM. J was trimmed by 4 bases and V by 2 bases; bases with no gene match: 11. The CDR3 is made up of 17 amino acids.

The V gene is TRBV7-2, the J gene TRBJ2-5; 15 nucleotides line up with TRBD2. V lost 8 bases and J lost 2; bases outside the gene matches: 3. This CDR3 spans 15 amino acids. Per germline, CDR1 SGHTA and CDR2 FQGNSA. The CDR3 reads CASGGLAGGQETQYF. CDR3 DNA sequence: TGTGCCAGCGGAGGACTAGCGGGGGGGCAAGAGACCCAGTACTTC.

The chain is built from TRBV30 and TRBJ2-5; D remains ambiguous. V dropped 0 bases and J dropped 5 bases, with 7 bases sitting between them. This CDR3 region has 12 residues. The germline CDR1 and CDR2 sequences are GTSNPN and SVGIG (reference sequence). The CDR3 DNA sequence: TGTGCCTGGAGTGTATTAACGGAGACCCAGTACTTC. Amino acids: CAWSVLTETQYF.

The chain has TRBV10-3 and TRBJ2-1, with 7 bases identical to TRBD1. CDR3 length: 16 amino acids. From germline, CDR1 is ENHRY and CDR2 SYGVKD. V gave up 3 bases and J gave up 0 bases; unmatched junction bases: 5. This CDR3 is CAISDLGQSSYNEQFF. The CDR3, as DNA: TGTGCCATCAGTGATCTGGGACAGAGCTCCTACAATGAGCAGTTCTTC.

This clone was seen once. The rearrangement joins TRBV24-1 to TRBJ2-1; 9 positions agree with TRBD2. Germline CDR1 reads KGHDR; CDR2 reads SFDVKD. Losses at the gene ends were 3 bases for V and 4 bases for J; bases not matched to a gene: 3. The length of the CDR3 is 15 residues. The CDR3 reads CATSDSGGSYNEQFF. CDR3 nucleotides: TGTGCCACCAGTGATAGCGGGGGGAGTTACAATGAGCAGTTCTTC.

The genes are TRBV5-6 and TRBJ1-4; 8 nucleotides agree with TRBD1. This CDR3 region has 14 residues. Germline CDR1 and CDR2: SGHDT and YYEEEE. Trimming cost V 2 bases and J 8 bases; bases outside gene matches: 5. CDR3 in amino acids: CASSFGQGGEKLFF. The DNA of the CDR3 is TGTGCCAGCAGCTTCGGACAGGGAGGCGAAAAACTGTTTTTT.

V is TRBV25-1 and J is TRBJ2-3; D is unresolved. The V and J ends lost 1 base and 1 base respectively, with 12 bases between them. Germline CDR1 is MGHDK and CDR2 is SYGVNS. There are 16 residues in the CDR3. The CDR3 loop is CASSESTGPRTDTQYF. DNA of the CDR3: TGTGCCAGCAGTGAATCGACGGGTCCCCGCACAGATACGCAGTATTTT.

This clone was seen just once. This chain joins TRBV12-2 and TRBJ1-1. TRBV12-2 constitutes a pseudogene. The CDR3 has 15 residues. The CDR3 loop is CASRLGKATNTEAFF. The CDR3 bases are TGTGCAAGTCGCTTAGGTAAAGCGACGAACACTGAAGCTTTCTTT.

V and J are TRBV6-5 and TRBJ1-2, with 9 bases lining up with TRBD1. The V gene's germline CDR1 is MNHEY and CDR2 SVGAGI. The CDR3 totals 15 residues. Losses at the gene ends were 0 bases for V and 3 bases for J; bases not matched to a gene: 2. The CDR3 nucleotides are TGTGCCAGCAGTTACTCGTGGGACAGGGACTATGGCTACACCTTC. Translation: CASSYSWDRDYGYTF.

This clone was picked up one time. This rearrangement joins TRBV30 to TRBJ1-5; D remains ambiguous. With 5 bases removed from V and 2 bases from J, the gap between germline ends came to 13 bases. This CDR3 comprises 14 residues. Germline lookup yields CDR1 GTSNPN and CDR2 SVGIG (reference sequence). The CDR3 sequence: CAWGGPGGNQPQHF. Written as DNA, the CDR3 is TGTGCCTGGGGAGGGCCTGGGGGCAATCAGCCCCAGCATTTT.

CDR3 in DNA: TGTGCCTGGAGTGTACGCGCTGGGGCCGAGCAGTACTTC. Its protein is CAWSVRAGAEQYF. The chain links TRBV30 to TRBJ2-7, with D possibly being TRBD1 (5 bases). V dropped 0 bases and J dropped 6 bases, with 12 bases sitting between them. This CDR3 region has 13 residues. CDR1 is GTSNPN, CDR2 SVGIG, per germline (reference sequence).

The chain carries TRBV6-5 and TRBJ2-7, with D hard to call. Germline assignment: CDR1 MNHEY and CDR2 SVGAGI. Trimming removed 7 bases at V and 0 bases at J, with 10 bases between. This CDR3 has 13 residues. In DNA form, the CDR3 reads TGTGCCAGCAAAGACACGAGCTCCTACGAGCAGTACTTC. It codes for CASKDTSSYEQYF.

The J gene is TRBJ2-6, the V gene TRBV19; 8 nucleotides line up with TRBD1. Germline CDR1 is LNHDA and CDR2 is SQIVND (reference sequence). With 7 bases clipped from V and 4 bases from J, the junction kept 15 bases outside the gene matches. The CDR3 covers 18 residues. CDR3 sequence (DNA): TGTGCCAGTACCCCCGGACAGGGACCTTTTCTGGGGGCCAACGTCCTGACTTTC. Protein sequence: CASTPGQGPFLGANVLTF.

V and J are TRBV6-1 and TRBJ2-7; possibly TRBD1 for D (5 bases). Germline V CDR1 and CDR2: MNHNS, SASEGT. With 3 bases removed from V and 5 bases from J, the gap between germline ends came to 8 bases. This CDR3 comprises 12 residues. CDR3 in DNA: TGTGCCAGCAGTGACAGGGTCAACGAGCAGTACTTC. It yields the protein CASSDRVNEQYF.